These 30 T cell receptor beta chains came from one sample sequenced in a study of shared clonotypes between healthy human individuals. Positive CCR7 selection of CD45RO-negative cells yielded the naive CD8 cells, and terminally differentiated effector memory CD45RA+ cells were excluded. The protocol was immunoSEQ multiplex PCR, while the TCRdb copy is restricted to in-frame clones and leaves out a portion. The top ten clones hold 0.9% to 1.3% of a sample with more than 2 million clones, approximately 94% of them seen once. Material: naive CD8+ T cells sorted from blood. Source of these receptors: a man aged 18 to 30 in good health.

A single count supports this clone. The chain couples TRBV7-3 to TRBJ2-7; a possible D gene is TRBD2 (5 bases). Trimming removed 1 base from V and 6 bases from J, with 10 bases in between. The CDR3 loop spans 13 amino acids. Germline V CDR1 and CDR2: SGHTA, FQGTGA. The CDR3 spells CASSLMVGSEQYF. The CDR3 DNA reads TGTGCCAGCAGCTTAATGGTAGGGAGCGAGCAGTACTTC.

Concerning this clone itself: This sample includes further DNA sequences coding for the same CDR3. The rearrangement joins TRBV6-5 to TRBJ2-7; D uncertain. V gave up 0 bases and J gave up 4 bases, with 10 bases separating them. The germline CDR1 and CDR2 sequences are MNHEY and SVGAGI. The CDR3 sequence is 14 residues long. The CDR3 nucleotides are TGTGCCAGCAGTTACTCAGGCACTTTGTACGAGCAGTACTTC. This encodes CASSYSGTLYEQYF.

This clone occurred once. The rearrangement links TRBV5-6 to TRBJ2-7; 9 positions match TRBD2. Germline trimming cut 6 bases from V and 0 bases from J; bases unmatched to any gene: 7. The CDR3 extends over 15 amino acids. From germline, CDR1 is SGHDT and CDR2 YYEEEE. The DNA for the CDR3 is TGTGCCAGCACCTCCGGACTAGCGCCCTCCTACGAGCAGTACTTC. Translated: CASTSGLAPSYEQYF.

This chain links TRBV7-6 with TRBJ2-7; the D is unclear. Trimming shortened V by 6 bases and J by 2 bases, and 14 bases separated the two germline ends. The CDR3 has 14 amino acids. CDR1 and CDR2 (germline): SGHVS, FNYEAQ. CDR3 DNA: TGTGCCAGCAGTCCCGACCGAAACACCTACGAGCAGTACTTC. Protein: CASSPDRNTYEQYF. Full variable domain (rest looked up from reference TRBV7-6 and TRBJ2-7): GAGVSQSPRYKVTKRGQDVALRCDPISGHVSLYWYRQALGQGPEFLTYFNYEAQQDKSGLPNDRFSAERPEGSISTLTIQRTEQRDSAMYRCASSPDRNTYEQYFGPGTRLTVT.

This chain connects TRBV2 to TRBJ2-7; TRBD2 might be the D (6 bases). Germline CDR1 and CDR2: SNHLY and FYNNEI. V dropped 10 bases and J dropped 6 bases, with 22 bases sitting between them. The CDR3 length is 14 residues. The CDR3 is CANYGGTTSPEQYF. CDR3 bases: TGTGCCAATTACGGCGGGACCACCTCTCCCGAGCAGTACTTC. Variable domain in full (rest from reference TRBV2 and TRBJ2-7): EPEVTQTPSHQVTQMGQEVILRCVPISNHLYFYWYRQILGQKVEFLVSFYNNEISEKSEIFDDQFSVERPDGSNFTLKIRSTKLEDSAMYFCANYGGTTSPEQYFGPGTRLTVT.

As for this clone: The CDR3 carries no conserved terminal phenylalanine or tryptophan, so it likely arises from a read error. The genes are TRBV18 and TRBJ2-4, with 8 bases matching TRBD1. CDR3 size: 17 residues. Trimming took 4 bases from V and 2 from J; bases not matched to a gene: 10. The germline V gene has CDR1 KGHSH and CDR2 LQKENI. The CDR3 region is CASSHGQGSWPKNIQYS. CDR3 bases: TGTGCCAGCTCACATGGACAGGGAAGTTGGCCCAAAAACATTCAGTACTCC.

A note on this clone: The sample contains more than one DNA sequence encoding this CDR3. V and J are TRBV27 and TRBJ1-2, with 8 bases identical to TRBD1. The V gene end was trimmed by 2 bases and the J gene end by 8 bases; junction bases not matched to a gene: 7. The CDR3 is 14 amino acids. The germline V gene encodes CDR1 MNHEY and CDR2 SMNVEV (reference sequence). For the CDR3, the DNA is TGTGCCAGCAGTTTAGGTCAGGGGGCAAGGGGCTACACCTTC. Translated, it gives CASSLGQGARGYTF.

This clone turned up a few times. The sample contains more than one DNA sequence encoding this CDR3. V and J are TRBV5-1 and TRBJ2-7; D unresolved. Between the trimmed V and J ends, which lost 0 bases and 1 base, there was a span of 5 bases. Germline V gene lookup returns CDR1 SGHRS and CDR2 YFSETQ. The CDR3 length is 13 residues. The CDR3: CASSLASSYEQYF. CDR3 nucleotides: TGCGCCAGCAGCTTGGCCAGTTCCTACGAGCAGTACTTC.

The chain uses TRBV5-1 and TRBJ2-5; D is perhaps TRBD2 (6 bases). Trimming removed 0 bases at V and 5 bases at J, with 11 bases between. CDR3 length equals 14 residues. Germline V gives CDR1 SGHRS, CDR2 YFSETQ. CDR3 loop: CASSLAGVGETQYF. Here the CDR3 DNA reads TGCGCCAGCAGCTTGGCGGGGGTCGGGGAGACCCAGTACTTC.

V gene TRBV7-9 combines with J gene TRBJ2-1; 11 bases match TRBD2. Looked up from germline, CDR1 is SEHNR and CDR2 is FQNEAQ (reference sequence). The ends lost 5 bases at V and 6 bases at J; junction bases unmatched: 12. CDR3 length: 17 amino acids. The CDR3 loop reads CASSQKLAGGGGNEQFF. As DNA, the CDR3 is TGTGCCAGCAGCCAAAAGCTAGCGGGAGGAGGGGGCAATGAGCAGTTCTTC.

The chain employs TRBV29-1 and TRBJ1-4; TRBD1 agrees at 7 bases. CDR3 length: 13 amino acids. In germline, CDR1 is SQVTM, CDR2 ANQGSEA. Losses at the gene ends were 6 bases for V and 3 bases for J; bases not matched to a gene: 4. The DNA of the CDR3 is TGCAGCGTGGGGACAGCTGCTAATGAAAAACTGTTTTTT. Translating it yields CSVGTAANEKLFF. Based on the CDR3 plus reference TRBV29-1 and TRBJ1-4, the full variable domain is SAVISQKPSRDICQRGTSLTIQCQVDSQVTMMFWYRQQPGQSLTLIATANQGSEATYESGFVIDKFPISRPNLTFSTLTVSNMSPEDSSIYLCSVGTAANEKLFFGSGTQLSVL.

V and J are TRBV19 and TRBJ2-7; TRBD1 might be the D (6 bases). The CDR3 covers 15 residues. Per germline, CDR1 LNHDA and CDR2 SQIVND (reference sequence). V lost 5 bases and J 3 bases, leaving 17 bases between the germline ends. The CDR3 is CASSATGHGGYEQYF. The CDR3 DNA follows: TGTGCCAGTAGTGCGACAGGACACGGTGGCTACGAGCAGTACTTC.

The J gene is TRBJ1-1, the V gene TRBV5-6; TRBD1 matches 9 bases. Germline CDR1 SGHDT, CDR2 YYEEEE. This CDR3 region has 17 residues. Germline trimming cut 4 bases from V and 0 bases from J; bases unmatched to any gene: 10. The CDR3 coding sequence is TGTGCCAGCAGCCCCTCGGGACAGGGACCTATGAACACTGAAGCTTTCTTT. Its protein product is CASSPSGQGPMNTEAFF.

This chain links TRBV29-1 with TRBJ2-3; 16 bases fit TRBD2. CDR3 length: 17 residues. Germline V gene sequence: CDR1 SQVTM, CDR2 ANQGSEA. V lost 6 bases and J lost 0; bases outside the gene matches: 6. In DNA, the CDR3 is TGCAGCGTCGCCGGGACTAGCGGGGGGGTGAGCACAGATACGCAGTATTTT. This gives the protein CSVAGTSGGVSTDTQYF.

This rearrangement joins TRBV10-2 to TRBJ2-1; D unresolved. This CDR3 contains 14 residues. Trimming left V 2 bases short and J 3 bases short, with 8 bases between. CDR1 is WSHSY, CDR2 SAAADI, per germline. This CDR3 reads CASSEAPVYNEQFF. In DNA, the CDR3 is TGCGCCAGCAGTGAGGCGCCTGTCTACAATGAGCAGTTCTTC.

As concerns this clone: Other DNA sequences from this sample encode an identical CDR3 as well. The chain uses TRBV28 and TRBJ1-5; D is undetermined. Germline V gene sequence: CDR1 MDHEN, CDR2 SYDVKM. CDR3 length: 13 residues. V lost 6 bases and J lost 0, with 6 bases in between. The CDR3 region is CASSQVSNQPQHF. CDR3 bases: TGTGCCAGCAGCCAGGTTAGCAATCAGCCCCAGCATTTT.

This chain joins TRBV5-5 and TRBJ2-7; D may match TRBD1 or TRBD2 (5 bases each). The CDR3 totals 14 residues. Per germline, CDR1 SGHKS and CDR2 YYEKEE (reference sequence). V lost 3 bases to trimming and J lost 1 base, with 11 bases between them. DNA for the CDR3: TGTGCCAGCAGCTGGGGGACGGAATCCTACGAGCAGTACTTC. This gives the protein CASSWGTESYEQYF. Together with reference TRBV5-5 and TRBJ2-7, the CDR3 gives the full variable domain: DAGVTQSPTHLIKTRGQQVTLRCSPISGHKSVSWYQQVLGQGPQFIFQYYEKEERGRGNFPDRFSARQFPNYSSELNVNALLLGDSALYLCASSWGTESYEQYFGPGTRLTVT.

This rearrangement joins TRBV4-3 to TRBJ2-1; TRBD1 aligns across 7 bases. CDR1 LGHNA and CDR2 YSLEER come from the germline V gene. Trimming at V came to 3 bases and at J to 10 bases, leaving 6 bases not matched to a gene. The CDR3 has 13 amino acids. The CDR3 spells CASSHLTGMEQFF. The DNA of the CDR3 is TGCGCCAGCAGCCACTTGACAGGGATGGAGCAGTTCTTC.

This chain uses TRBV30 with TRBJ2-7; 7 bases match TRBD2. After removal of 5 bases from V and 1 base from J, the junction contained 5 bases not matched to a gene. The CDR3 consists of 13 residues. CDR1 GTSNPN and CDR2 SVGIG come from the germline V gene (reference sequence). CDR3 sequence reads: CAWRQRDSYEQYF. The CDR3, as DNA: TGTGCCTGGCGTCAGCGGGATTCCTACGAGCAGTACTTC.

The V and J genes are TRBV6-1 and TRBJ1-2, with D uncertain. Trimming took 4 bases from V and 6 from J, leaving 9 bases between them. Germline values: CDR1 MNHNS, CDR2 SASEGT. The CDR3 has 12 residues. CDR3 in DNA: TGTGCCAGCAGTGTTTATAGGGATGGCTACACCTTC. Translating it yields CASSVYRDGYTF.

This rearrangement joins TRBV5-1 to TRBJ2-3; no reliable D call. From germline, CDR1 is SGHRS and CDR2 YFSETQ. The V gene lost 0 bases and the J gene lost 1 base, with 12 bases spanning the gap. The CDR3 is 16 amino acids. The CDR3 DNA follows: TGCGCCAGCAGCTTGGTGGTGGGTGAAGGCACAGATACGCAGTATTTT. Protein: CASSLVVGEGTDTQYF.

CDR3 loop: CAWSVWGEAEAFF. CDR3 in DNA: TGTGCCTGGAGTGTCTGGGGGGAAGCTGAAGCTTTCTTT. This rearrangement joins TRBV30 to TRBJ1-1, with D maybe TRBD1 (5 bases). Per germline, CDR1 GTSNPN and CDR2 SVGIG (reference sequence). This CDR3 spans 13 amino acids. Between the trimmed V and J ends, which lost 0 bases and 6 bases, there was a span of 11 bases. Together with reference TRBV30 and TRBJ1-1, the CDR3 gives the full variable domain: SQTIHQWPATLVQPVGSPLSLECTVEGTSNPNLYWYRQAAGRGLQLLFYSVGIGQISSEVPQNLSASRPQDRQFILSSKKLLLSDSGFYLCAWSVWGEAEAFFGQGTRLTVV.

This clone appeared a single time. The chain joins TRBV7-6 to TRBJ1-3; D not resolved. Germline V gives CDR1 SGHVS, CDR2 FNYEAQ. Trimming removed 1 base at V and 0 bases at J, with 4 bases between. This CDR3 has 14 amino acids. CDR3 in DNA: TGTGCCAGCAGCTTAGGACCCTCTGGAAACACCATATATTTT. Translating gives CASSLGPSGNTIYF.

As regards this clone: The same CDR3 is also encoded by other DNA sequences in this sample. The chain links TRBV27 to TRBJ2-7; D is uncertain. Trimming left V 6 bases short and J 1 base short, with 7 bases between. CDR3 length: 12 amino acids. Germline V lookup: CDR1 MNHEY, CDR2 SMNVEV (reference sequence). CDR3 loop: CASRGLSYEQYF. For the CDR3, the DNA is TGTGCCAGCAGGGGGTTGTCCTACGAGCAGTACTTC.

The J gene is TRBJ1-1, the V gene TRBV5-4; D may be TRBD1 (5 bases). There are 15 residues in the CDR3. Per germline, CDR1 SGHNT and CDR2 YYREEE (reference sequence). The V and J ends lost 1 base and 0 bases respectively, with 10 bases between them. The CDR3 DNA sequence: TGTGCCAGCAGCTTGACGTGGGGGTTGAACACTGAAGCTTTCTTT. It yields the protein CASSLTWGLNTEAFF.

This clone was seen just once. This chain uses TRBV2 with TRBJ1-2; 8 bases agree with TRBD1. CDR3 size: 15 residues. Germline CDR1 and CDR2: SNHLY and FYNNEI. V lost 1 base and J lost 5; bases outside the gene matches: 6. DNA of the CDR3: TGTGCCAGCAGTGAAGGCACAGGGGGAGGGTATGGCTACACCTTC. Translated, it gives CASSEGTGGGYGYTF. The whole variable domain, remainder taken from reference TRBV2 and TRBJ1-2, is EPEVTQTPSHQVTQMGQEVILRCVPISNHLYFYWYRQILGQKVEFLVSFYNNEISEKSEIFDDQFSVERPDGSNFTLKIRSTKLEDSAMYFCASSEGTGGGYGYTFGSGTRLTVV.

Of note for this clone: Distinct nucleotide sequences in the sample also encode this CDR3. The chain couples TRBV6-5 to TRBJ1-1; unclear D gene. Germline-derived CDR1 and CDR2 are MNHEY and SVGAGI. Deletions cut 2 bases from V and 0 bases from J, with 10 bases between. The CDR3 is 15 amino acids. The DNA of the CDR3 is TGTGCCAGCAGTTACAGAGAGGGATTGAACACTGAAGCTTTCTTT. This codes for CASSYREGLNTEAFF.

The J gene is TRBJ1-5, the V gene TRBV27, with TRBD1 identical over 9 bases. CDR1 is MNHEY, CDR2 SMNVEV, per germline (reference sequence). Unmatched junction bases numbered 5, after V lost 5 bases and J lost 3 bases. The CDR3 extends over 15 amino acids. The CDR3 DNA follows: TGTGCCAGCAGTCCCCGGACAGGGGCCAATCAGCCCCAGCATTTT. It codes for CASSPRTGANQPQHF.

This clone was recorded only once. V and J are TRBV5-1 and TRBJ2-7, with D perhaps matching TRBD2 (5 bases). Germline values: CDR1 SGHRS, CDR2 YFSETQ. There are 13 residues in the CDR3. Trimming took 2 bases from V and 5 from J, leaving 11 bases between them. Here the CDR3 reads CASSLSGWNEQYF. The CDR3 nucleotides read TGCGCCAGCAGCTTATCGGGGTGGAACGAGCAGTACTTC.

V and J are TRBV28 and TRBJ2-3; D remains ambiguous. Trimming pared 1 base from V and 0 bases from J, leaving 5 bases between. From germline, CDR1 is MDHEN and CDR2 SYDVKM. CDR3 length: 14 amino acids. CDR3 loop: CASSLSVSTDTQYF. DNA of the CDR3: TGTGCCAGCAGTTTATCGGTTAGCACAGATACGCAGTATTTT.